These 20 T cell receptor beta chains came from one sample sequenced in a study of blood T cell repertoires in COVID-19. Some clones are missing from TCRdb's copy, which holds only in-frame ones; the method was immunoSEQ multiplex PCR. The sample consists of tens of thousands of clones, around 75% of them appearing once. Sequencing was done on a sample of peripheral blood. Source of these receptors: a man in his 70s with acute or convalescent COVID-19.

The gene calls are TRBV7-9 and TRBJ2-7; 10 bases fit TRBD1. CDR1 is SEHNR, CDR2 FQNEAQ, per germline (reference sequence). The V and J ends lost 1 base and 1 base, in that order; junction bases with no gene match: 4. The CDR3 loop spans 16 amino acids. CDR3 DNA sequence: TGTGCCAGCAGCTTAGGGCCGGGACAGGGGTCCTACGAGCAGTACTTC. Protein: CASSLGPGQGSYEQYF.

The J gene is TRBJ2-3, the V gene TRBV24-1, with D perhaps TRBD2 (5 bases). The CDR3 sequence is 14 residues long. V lost 7 bases to trimming and J lost 0 bases, with 10 bases between them. Looked up from germline, CDR1 is KGHDR and CDR2 is SFDVKD. CDR3 coding DNA: TGTGCCACCAGGGGAGACGCTAGCACAGATACGCAGTATTTT. Amino acid sequence: CATRGDASTDTQYF.

V is TRBV19 and J is TRBJ1-5; maybe TRBD1 (5 bases). The V gene's germline CDR1 is LNHDA and CDR2 SQIVND (reference sequence). This CDR3 contains 17 residues. V was clipped by 3 bases and J by 2 bases, with 17 bases between them. CDR3 nucleotide sequence: TGTGCCAGTAGTATTGGCCAGGGAGGTAGTGGCAATCAGCCCCAGCATTTT. This codes for CASSIGQGGSGNQPQHF.

The chain carries TRBV10-3 and TRBJ1-3; D perhaps matches TRBD1 (6 bases). In germline, CDR1 is ENHRY, CDR2 SYGVKD. Trimming shortened V by 11 bases and J by 0 bases, and 17 bases separated the two germline ends. The CDR3 spans 15 residues. CDR3 residues: CAATPGQASGNTIYF. Written as DNA, the CDR3 is TGTGCCGCCACACCGGGACAAGCCTCTGGAAACACCATATATTTT.

The rearrangement uses TRBV5-1 and TRBJ1-2; 7 bases line up with TRBD1. This CDR3 contains 12 residues. V shed 0 bases, J shed 11 bases, and the junction held 4 bases outside the gene matches. From germline, CDR1 is SGHRS and CDR2 YFSETQ. The DNA of the CDR3 is TGCGCCAGCAGCTTGGGTACAGGGGATTACACCTTC. Its translation: CASSLGTGDYTF.

This clone came up once. In DNA form, the CDR3 reads TGTGCCAGTAGTATGGAGGGCAGGATTAGCAATCAGCCCCAGCATTTT. It yields the protein CASSMEGRISNQPQHF. The V and J genes are TRBV19 and TRBJ1-5; no firm D call. V lost 3 bases to trimming and J lost 0 bases, with 12 bases between them. The CDR3 is made up of 16 amino acids. Germline V gene data show CDR1 as LNHDA and CDR2 as SQIVND (reference sequence).

The genes are TRBV5-1 and TRBJ2-1; 7 bases map to TRBD2. With 0 bases clipped from V and 2 bases from J, the junction kept 2 bases outside the gene matches. Germline values: CDR1 SGHRS, CDR2 YFSETQ. CDR3 length: 15 amino acids. This CDR3 reads CASSLGGGPYNEQFF. Written as DNA, the CDR3 is TGCGCCAGCAGCTTGGGGGGGGGACCCTACAATGAGCAGTTCTTC. The variable domain in full, with the rest retrieved from reference TRBV5-1 and TRBJ2-1, is KAGVTQTPRYLIKTRGQQVTLSCSPISGHRSVSWYQQTPGQGLQFLFEYFSETQRNKGNFPGRFSGRQFSNSRSEMNVSTLELGDSALYLCASSLGGGPYNEQFFGPGTRLTVL.

This clone was seen only once. The chain combines TRBV3-1 (or the pseudogene TRBV3-2) with TRBJ1-6; the match to TRBD1 covers 8 bases. The CDR3 runs 15 residues. CDR1 is LGHDT and CDR2 is YNNKEL in the germline V gene (reference sequence). The V segment lost 5 bases and the J segment 9 bases; nucleotides outside the gene matches: 9. The CDR3 here is CASSSGTGGGSPLHF. In nucleotides, the CDR3 is TGTGCCAGCAGCAGCGGGACAGGTGGTGGTTCACCCCTCCACTTT.

The chain is built from TRBV2 and TRBJ2-1, with TRBD1 matching 11 bases. Germline trimming cut 6 bases from V and 5 bases from J; bases unmatched to any gene: 6. Germline assignment: CDR1 SNHLY and CDR2 FYNNEI. CDR3 size: 15 residues. CDR3 sequence reads: CASSAGTGGHNEQFF. CDR3 in DNA: TGTGCCAGCAGCGCCGGGACAGGGGGGCACAATGAGCAGTTCTTC. The full variable domain, its missing parts supplied by reference TRBV2 and TRBJ2-1, is EPEVTQTPSHQVTQMGQEVILRCVPISNHLYFYWYRQILGQKVEFLVSFYNNEISEKSEIFDDQFSVERPDGSNFTLKIRSTKLEDSAMYFCASSAGTGGHNEQFFGPGTRLTVL.

This clone was recorded a few times. This sequence joins TRBV3-1 (or the pseudogene TRBV3-2) and TRBJ1-1; D is unresolved. This CDR3 has 13 amino acids. Trimming removed 0 bases from V and 5 bases from J, with 7 bases in between. Looked up from germline, CDR1 is LGHDT and CDR2 is YNNKEL (reference sequence). The CDR3 nucleotides read TGTGCCAGCAGCCAAGAGTCGCGAACTGAAGCTTTCTTT. Its translation: CASSQESRTEAFF.

This clone has a single count. The chain has TRBV28 and TRBJ2-7; D remains unclear. Per the germline V gene, CDR1 is MDHEN and CDR2 is SYDVKM. This CDR3 is 13 amino acids long. V was shortened by 7 bases and J by 0 bases, with 10 bases between the two germline ends. CDR3 protein: CASTTTGSYEQYF. CDR3 coding DNA: TGTGCCAGCACCACCACGGGCTCCTACGAGCAGTACTTC.

Notes on this clone: A read error may account for a junction end that differs from germline. This chain connects TRBV7-2 to TRBJ2-5, with TRBD2 matching over 9 bases. The CDR3 consists of 16 residues. CDR1 SGHTA and CDR2 FQGNSA come from the germline V gene. CDR3 residues: CASSVAGAQPSETQYF. The CDR3 nucleotides are TGTGCCAGCAGCGTAGCGGGAGCGCAGCCTTCAGAGACCCAGTACTTC.

In its sample, this clone was seen a few times. The gene calls are TRBV3-1 (or the pseudogene TRBV3-2) and TRBJ1-5, with a weak D call TRBD1 (5 bases). Germline CDR1 is LGHDT and CDR2 is YNNKEL (reference sequence). The V gene lost 2 bases and the J gene lost 5 bases, with 7 bases spanning the gap. The CDR3 has 13 residues. The CDR3 region is CASSQTRDQPQHF. The CDR3 bases are TGTGCCAGCAGCCAAACCAGGGATCAGCCCCAGCATTTT.

This chain connects TRBV7-3 to TRBJ2-1; 7 nucleotides agree with TRBD2. CDR3 length: 15 residues. In germline, CDR1 is SGHTA, CDR2 FQGTGA. The V and J ends lost 5 bases and 0 bases, in that order; junction bases with no gene match: 4. CDR3 protein: CASSPGGSSYNEQFF. The DNA of the CDR3 is TGTGCCAGCAGCCCGGGGGGAAGCTCCTACAATGAGCAGTTCTTC.

This chain uses TRBV6-5 with TRBJ2-7, with no clear D. The length of the CDR3 is 15 residues. Between the trimmed V and J ends, which lost 0 bases and 3 bases, there was a span of 12 bases. CDR1 and CDR2 (germline): MNHEY, SVGAGI. The CDR3 sequence: CASSYSISARYEQYF. The CDR3 coding sequence is TGTGCCAGCAGTTACTCGATAAGCGCCCGCTACGAGCAGTACTTC.

Only a few counts were recorded for this clone. The gene calls are TRBV5-4 and TRBJ2-7, with TRBD2 matching over 10 bases. Germline V gene sequence: CDR1 SGHNT, CDR2 YYREEE (reference sequence). The ends lost 2 bases at V and 4 bases at J; junction bases unmatched: 6. This CDR3 has 15 amino acids. This chain's CDR3 is CASSLAGGPAYEQYF. The CDR3 DNA follows: TGTGCCAGCAGCTTAGCGGGAGGGCCGGCGTACGAGCAGTACTTC.

V is TRBV3-1 (or the pseudogene TRBV3-2) and J is TRBJ2-7, with D possibly TRBD1 on 5 matching bases. The CDR3 covers 11 residues. The germline CDR1 and CDR2 sequences are LGHDT and YNNKEL (reference sequence). The V gene lost 7 bases and the J gene lost 5 bases, with 9 bases spanning the gap. The CDR3 bases are TGTGCCAGCAAGGGGTCCCACGAGCAGTACTTC. Its translation: CASKGSHEQYF.

The chain is built from TRBV15 and TRBJ2-7, with 14 bases matching TRBD2. The CDR3 is 15 residues long. Looked up from germline, CDR1 is LNHNV and CDR2 is YYDKDF (reference sequence). V was pared by 3 bases and J by 5 bases, with 3 bases of the junction left unmatched. The CDR3: CATSSGLAGGHEQYF. The CDR3 nucleotides are TGTGCCACCAGCAGCGGACTAGCGGGAGGCCACGAGCAGTACTTC.

This rearrangement joins TRBV14 to TRBJ2-7, with 7 bases that match TRBD2. CDR1 and CDR2 from the germline V gene are SGHDN and FVKESK. This CDR3 spans 15 amino acids. Trimming at V came to 1 base and at J to 0 bases, leaving 3 bases not matched to a gene. CDR3 residues: CASSQGRDYSYEQYF. The CDR3 nucleotides are TGTGCCAGCAGCCAAGGGCGGGACTACTCCTACGAGCAGTACTTC.

V is TRBV27 and J is TRBJ2-3, with 9 bases that match TRBD1. CDR3 size: 15 residues. The germline V gene encodes CDR1 MNHEY and CDR2 SMNVEV (reference sequence). The V and J ends lost 6 bases and 5 bases, in that order; junction bases with no gene match: 9. CDR3: CASRNLGQGGDTQYF. The CDR3, as DNA: TGTGCCAGCAGGAACCTGGGACAGGGTGGAGATACGCAGTATTTT.